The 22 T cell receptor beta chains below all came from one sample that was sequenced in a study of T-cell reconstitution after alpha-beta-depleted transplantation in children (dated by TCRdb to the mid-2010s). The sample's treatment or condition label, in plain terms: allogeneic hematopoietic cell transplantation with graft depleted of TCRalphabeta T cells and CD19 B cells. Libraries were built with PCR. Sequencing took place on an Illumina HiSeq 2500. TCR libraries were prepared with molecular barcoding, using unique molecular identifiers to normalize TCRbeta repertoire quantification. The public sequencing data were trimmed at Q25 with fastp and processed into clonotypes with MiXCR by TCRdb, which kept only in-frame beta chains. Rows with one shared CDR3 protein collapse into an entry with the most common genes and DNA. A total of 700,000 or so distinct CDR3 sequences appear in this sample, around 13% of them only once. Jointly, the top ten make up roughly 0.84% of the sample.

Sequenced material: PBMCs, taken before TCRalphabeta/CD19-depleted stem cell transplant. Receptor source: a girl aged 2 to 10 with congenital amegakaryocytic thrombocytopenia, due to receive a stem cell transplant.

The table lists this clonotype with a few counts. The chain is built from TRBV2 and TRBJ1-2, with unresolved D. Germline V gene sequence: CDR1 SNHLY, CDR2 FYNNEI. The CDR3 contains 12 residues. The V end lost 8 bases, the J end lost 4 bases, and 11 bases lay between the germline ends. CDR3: CASGQEVYGYTF. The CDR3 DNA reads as TGTGCCAGCGGTCAGGAAGTCTATGGCTACACCTTC.

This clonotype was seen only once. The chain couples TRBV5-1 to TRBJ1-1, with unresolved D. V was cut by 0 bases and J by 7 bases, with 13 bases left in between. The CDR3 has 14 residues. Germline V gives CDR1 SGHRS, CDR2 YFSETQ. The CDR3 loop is CASSLDPNDHEAFF. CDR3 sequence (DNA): TGCGCCAGCAGCTTGGACCCTAATGACCATGAAGCTTTCTTT.

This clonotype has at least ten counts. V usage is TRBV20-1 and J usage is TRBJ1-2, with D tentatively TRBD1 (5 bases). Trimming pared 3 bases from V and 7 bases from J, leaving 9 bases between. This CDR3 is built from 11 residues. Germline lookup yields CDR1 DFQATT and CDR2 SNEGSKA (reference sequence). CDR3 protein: CSARGTVGYTF. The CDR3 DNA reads TGCAGTGCTAGGGGGACCGTTGGCTACACCTTC.

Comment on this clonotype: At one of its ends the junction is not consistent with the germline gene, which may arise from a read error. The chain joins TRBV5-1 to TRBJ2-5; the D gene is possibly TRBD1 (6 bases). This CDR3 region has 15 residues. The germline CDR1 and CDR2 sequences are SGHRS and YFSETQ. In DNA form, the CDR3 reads TGCGCCAGCAGCGTACTACAGGGCCCCAAAGAGACCCAGCACTTC. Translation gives CASSVLQGPKETQHF.

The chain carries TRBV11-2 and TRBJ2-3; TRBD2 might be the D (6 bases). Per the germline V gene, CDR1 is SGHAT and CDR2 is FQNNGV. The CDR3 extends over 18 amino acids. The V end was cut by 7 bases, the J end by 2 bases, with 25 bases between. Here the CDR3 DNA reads TGTGCCAGCACCGTCGTGGAGGGCTACCTCGGACCCACAGATACGCAGTATTTT. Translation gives CASTVVEGYLGPTDTQYF.

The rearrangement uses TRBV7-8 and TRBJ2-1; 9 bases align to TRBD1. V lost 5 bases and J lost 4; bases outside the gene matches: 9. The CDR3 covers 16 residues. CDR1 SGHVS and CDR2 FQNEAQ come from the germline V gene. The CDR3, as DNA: TGTGCCAGCAGCGAAAAACGGACAGGGGTTTACAATGAGCAGTTCTTC. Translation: CASSEKRTGVYNEQFF. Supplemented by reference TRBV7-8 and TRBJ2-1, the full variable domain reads GAGVSQSPRYKVAKRGQDVALRCDPISGHVSLFWYQQALGQGPEFLTYFQNEAQLDKSGLPSDRFFAERPEGSVSTLKIQRTQQEDSAVYLCASSEKRTGVYNEQFFGPGTRLTVL.

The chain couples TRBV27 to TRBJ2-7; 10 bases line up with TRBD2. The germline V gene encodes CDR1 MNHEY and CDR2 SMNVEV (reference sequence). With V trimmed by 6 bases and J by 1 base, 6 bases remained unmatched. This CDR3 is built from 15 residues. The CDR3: CASSDGLAVSYEQYF. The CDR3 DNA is TGTGCCAGCAGCGACGGACTAGCGGTTTCCTACGAGCAGTACTTC.

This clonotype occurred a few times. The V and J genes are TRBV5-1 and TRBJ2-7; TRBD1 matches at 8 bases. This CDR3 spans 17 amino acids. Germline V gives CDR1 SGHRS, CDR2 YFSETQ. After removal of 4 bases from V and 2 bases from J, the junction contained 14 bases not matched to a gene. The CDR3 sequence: CASSLSNLGTGTYEQYF. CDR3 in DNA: TGCGCCAGCAGCCTTTCGAATCTAGGGACAGGAACCTACGAGCAGTACTTC.

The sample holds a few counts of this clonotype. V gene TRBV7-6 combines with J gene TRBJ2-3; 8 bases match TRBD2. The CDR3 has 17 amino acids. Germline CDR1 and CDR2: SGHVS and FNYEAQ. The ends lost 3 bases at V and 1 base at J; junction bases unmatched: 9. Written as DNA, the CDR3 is TGTGCCAGCAGCTTGACGATTTGGCGGGAGGGCACAGATACGCAGTATTTT. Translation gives CASSLTIWREGTDTQYF.

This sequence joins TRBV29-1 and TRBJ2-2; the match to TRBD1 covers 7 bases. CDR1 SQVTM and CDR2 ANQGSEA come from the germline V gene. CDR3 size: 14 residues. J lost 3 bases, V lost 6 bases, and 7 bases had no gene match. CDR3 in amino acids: CSVEGALDTGELFF. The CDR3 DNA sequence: TGCAGCGTCGAGGGGGCGCTGGACACCGGGGAGCTGTTTTTT.

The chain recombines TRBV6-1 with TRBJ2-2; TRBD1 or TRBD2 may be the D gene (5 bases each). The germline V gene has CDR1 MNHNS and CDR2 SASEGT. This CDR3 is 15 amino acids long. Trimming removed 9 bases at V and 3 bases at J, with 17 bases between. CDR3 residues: CASRYGTAYTGELFF. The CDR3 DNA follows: TGTGCCAGTCGGTACGGGACCGCGTACACCGGGGAGCTGTTTTTT.

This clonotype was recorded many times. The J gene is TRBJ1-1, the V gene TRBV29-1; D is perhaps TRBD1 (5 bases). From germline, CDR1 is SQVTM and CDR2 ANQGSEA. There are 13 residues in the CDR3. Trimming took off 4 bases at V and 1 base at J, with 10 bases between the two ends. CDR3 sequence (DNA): TGCAGCGTTGGGCAGGGAACGAACACTGAAGCTTTCTTT. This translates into CSVGQGTNTEAFF.

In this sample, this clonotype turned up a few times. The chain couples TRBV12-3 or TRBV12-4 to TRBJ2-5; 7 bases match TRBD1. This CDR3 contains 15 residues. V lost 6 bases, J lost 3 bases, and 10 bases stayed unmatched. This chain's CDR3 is CASSEEQGYKETQYF. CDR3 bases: TGTGCCAGCAGCGAAGAACAGGGGTACAAAGAGACCCAGTACTTC.

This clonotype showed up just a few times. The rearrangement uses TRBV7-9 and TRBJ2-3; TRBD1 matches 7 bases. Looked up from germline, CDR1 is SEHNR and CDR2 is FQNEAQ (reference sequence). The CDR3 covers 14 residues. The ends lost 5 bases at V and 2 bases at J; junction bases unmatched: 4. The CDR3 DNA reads TGTGCCAGCAGCGTGGGGACAGTCACAGATACGCAGTATTTT. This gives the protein CASSVGTVTDTQYF.

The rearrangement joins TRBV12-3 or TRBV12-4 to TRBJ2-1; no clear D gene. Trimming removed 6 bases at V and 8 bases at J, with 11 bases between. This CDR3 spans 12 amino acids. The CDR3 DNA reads TGTGCCAGCAGAGTTAGTGTCTATGAGCAGTTCTTC. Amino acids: CASRVSVYEQFF.

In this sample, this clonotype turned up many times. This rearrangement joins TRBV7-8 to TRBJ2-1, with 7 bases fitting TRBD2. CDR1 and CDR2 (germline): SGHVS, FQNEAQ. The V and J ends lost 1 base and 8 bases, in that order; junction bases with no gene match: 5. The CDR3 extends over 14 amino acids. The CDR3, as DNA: TGTGCCAGCAGCTTAGAAGCGGGAAGCGATGAGCAGTTCTTC. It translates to CASSLEAGSDEQFF.

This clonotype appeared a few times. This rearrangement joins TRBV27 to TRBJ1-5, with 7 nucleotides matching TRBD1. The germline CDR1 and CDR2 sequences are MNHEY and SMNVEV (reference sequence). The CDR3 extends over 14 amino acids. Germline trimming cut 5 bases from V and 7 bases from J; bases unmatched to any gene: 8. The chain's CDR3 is CASSLDRDRQPQHF. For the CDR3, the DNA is TGTGCCAGCAGTCTCGACAGGGATCGACAGCCCCAGCATTTT.

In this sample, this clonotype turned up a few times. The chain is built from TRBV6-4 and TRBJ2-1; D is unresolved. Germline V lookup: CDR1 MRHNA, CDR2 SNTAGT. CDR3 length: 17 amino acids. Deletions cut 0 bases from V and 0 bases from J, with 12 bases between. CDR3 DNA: TGTGCCAGCAGTGACTCTGGCGGACGGAGCTCCTACAATGAGCAGTTCTTC. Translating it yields CASSDSGGRSSYNEQFF.

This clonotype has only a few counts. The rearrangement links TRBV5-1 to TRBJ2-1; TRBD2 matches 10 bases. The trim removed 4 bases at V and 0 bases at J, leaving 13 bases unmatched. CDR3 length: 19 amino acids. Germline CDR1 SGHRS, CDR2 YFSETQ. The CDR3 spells CASSGTGTSVPSSYNEQFF. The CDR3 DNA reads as TGCGCCAGCAGCGGGACCGGGACTAGCGTCCCGAGCTCCTACAATGAGCAGTTCTTC. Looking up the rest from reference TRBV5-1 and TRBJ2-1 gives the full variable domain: KAGVTQTPRYLIKTRGQQVTLSCSPISGHRSVSWYQQTPGQGLQFLFEYFSETQRNKGNFPGRFSGRQFSNSRSEMNVSTLELGDSALYLCASSGTGTSVPSSYNEQFFGPGTRLTVL.

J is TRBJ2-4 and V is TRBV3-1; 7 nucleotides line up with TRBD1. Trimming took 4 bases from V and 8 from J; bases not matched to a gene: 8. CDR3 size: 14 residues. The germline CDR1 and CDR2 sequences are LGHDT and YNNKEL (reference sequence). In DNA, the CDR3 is TGTGCCAGCAGCCGACAAGGGGGCAGCGACATTCAGTACTTC. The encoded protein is CASSRQGGSDIQYF.

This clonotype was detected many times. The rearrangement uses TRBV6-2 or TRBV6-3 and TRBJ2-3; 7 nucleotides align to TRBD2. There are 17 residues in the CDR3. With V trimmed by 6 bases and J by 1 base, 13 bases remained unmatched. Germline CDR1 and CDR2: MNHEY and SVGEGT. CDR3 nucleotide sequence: TGTGCCAGCAGACTAGCGCCTCCCCGTCGGGGCACAGATACGCAGTATTTT. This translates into CASRLAPPRRGTDTQYF.

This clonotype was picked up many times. CDR3 sequence reads: CASSSPKGRSQDTQYF. In DNA, the CDR3 is TGCGCCAGCAGCTCACCTAAGGGACGCTCACAAGATACGCAGTATTTT. The chain is built from TRBV5-1 and TRBJ2-3; D tentatively fits TRBD1 or TRBD2 (5 bases each). Germline values: CDR1 SGHRS, CDR2 YFSETQ. This CDR3 spans 16 amino acids. Trimming removed 3 bases from V and 5 bases from J, with 19 bases in between.